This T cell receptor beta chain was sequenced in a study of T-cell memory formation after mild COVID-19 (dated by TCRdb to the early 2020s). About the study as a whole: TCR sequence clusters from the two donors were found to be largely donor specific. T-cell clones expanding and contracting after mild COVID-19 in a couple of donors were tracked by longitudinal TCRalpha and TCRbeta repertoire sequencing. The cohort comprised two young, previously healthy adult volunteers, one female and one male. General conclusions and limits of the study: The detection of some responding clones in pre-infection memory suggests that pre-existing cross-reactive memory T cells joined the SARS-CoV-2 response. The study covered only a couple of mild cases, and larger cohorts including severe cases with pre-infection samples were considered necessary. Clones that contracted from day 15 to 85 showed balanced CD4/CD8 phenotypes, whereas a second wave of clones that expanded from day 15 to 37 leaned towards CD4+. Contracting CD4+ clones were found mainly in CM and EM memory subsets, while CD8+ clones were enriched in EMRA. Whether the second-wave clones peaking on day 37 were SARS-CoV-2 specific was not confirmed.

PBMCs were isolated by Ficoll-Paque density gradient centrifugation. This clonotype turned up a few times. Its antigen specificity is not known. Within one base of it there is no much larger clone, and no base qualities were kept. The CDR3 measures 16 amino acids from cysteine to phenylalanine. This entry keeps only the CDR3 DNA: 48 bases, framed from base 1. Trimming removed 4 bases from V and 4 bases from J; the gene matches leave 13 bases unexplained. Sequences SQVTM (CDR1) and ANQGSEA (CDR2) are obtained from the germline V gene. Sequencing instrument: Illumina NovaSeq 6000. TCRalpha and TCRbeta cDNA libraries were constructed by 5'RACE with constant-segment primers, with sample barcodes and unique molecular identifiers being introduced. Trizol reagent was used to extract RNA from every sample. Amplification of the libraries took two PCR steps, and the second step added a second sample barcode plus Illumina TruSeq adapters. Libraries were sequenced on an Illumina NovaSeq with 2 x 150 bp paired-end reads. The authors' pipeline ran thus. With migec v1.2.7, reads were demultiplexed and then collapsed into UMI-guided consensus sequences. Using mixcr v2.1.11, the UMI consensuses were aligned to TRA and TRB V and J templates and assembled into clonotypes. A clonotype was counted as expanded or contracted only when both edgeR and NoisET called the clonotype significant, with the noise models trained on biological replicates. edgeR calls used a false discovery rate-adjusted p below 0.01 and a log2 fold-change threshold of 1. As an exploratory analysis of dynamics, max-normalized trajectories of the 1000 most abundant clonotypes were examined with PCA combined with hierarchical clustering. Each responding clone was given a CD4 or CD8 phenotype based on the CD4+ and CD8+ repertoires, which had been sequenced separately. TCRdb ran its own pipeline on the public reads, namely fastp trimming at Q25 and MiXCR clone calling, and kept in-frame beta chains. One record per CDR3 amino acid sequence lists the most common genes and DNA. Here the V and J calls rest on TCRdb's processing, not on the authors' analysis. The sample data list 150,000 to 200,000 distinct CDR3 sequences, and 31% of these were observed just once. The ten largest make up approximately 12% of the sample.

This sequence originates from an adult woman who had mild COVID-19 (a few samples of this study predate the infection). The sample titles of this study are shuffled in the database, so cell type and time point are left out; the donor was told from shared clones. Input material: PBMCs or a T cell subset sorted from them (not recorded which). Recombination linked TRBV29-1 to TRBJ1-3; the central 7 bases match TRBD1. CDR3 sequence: CSVVLGTAVSGNTIYF. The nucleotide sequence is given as TGCAGCGTTGTTCTCGGGACAGCAGTGTCCGGAAACACCATATATTTT. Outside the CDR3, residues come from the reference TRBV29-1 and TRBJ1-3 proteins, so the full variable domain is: SAVISQKPSRDICQRGTSLTIQCQVDSQVTMMFWYRQQPGQSLTLIATANQGSEATYESGFVIDKFPISRPNLTFSTLTVSNMSPEDSSIYLCSVVLGTAVSGNTIYFGEGSWLTVV.